The sequence of this T cell receptor beta chain was determined in a study of T cell responses to AZD1222 COVID-19 vaccine. Regarding this clone: Its target is unknown.

Germline CDR1 MNHNS, CDR2 SASEGT. The CDR3 has 18 residues. Trimming stripped 0 bases from V and 0 bases from J, with 15 bases between. Here immunoSEQ multiplex PCR was the method, and the copy in TCRdb shows in-frame clones only, minus some. Of roughly 130,000 clones listed, 85% to 90% are singletons. Study observations and caveats: Recipients of AZD1222 seropositive at baseline numbered only five or six. The sample set comprised mostly white British donors with more females, and clonal diversity was possibly underestimated.

The rearrangement links TRBV6-1 to TRBJ1-5; D possibly corresponds to TRBD1 (5 bases). The starting material was peripheral blood, obtained on day 0 of AZD1222 vaccination. The origin of this receptor is an adult in good health. The CDR3 spells CASSEARGLSFSNQPQHF. Written as DNA, the CDR3 is TGTGCCAGCAGTGAAGCGCGGGGACTTTCGTTTAGCAATCAGCCCCAGCATTTT.